This record covers a single T cell receptor (beta chain). The data are from a study of blood T cell repertoires in COVID-19. Whole-study context: There were acute and convalescent COVID-19 samples, and they came from the United States, Italy and Spain.

Germline loops: CDR1 KGHDR, CDR2 SFDVKD. The CDR3 is made up of 14 amino acids. With 6 bases clipped from V and 5 bases from J, the junction kept 5 bases outside the gene matches. Original analysis: Amplified reference gene primers provided the basis for estimating nucleated cell counts. This table comes from immunoSEQ multiplex PCR, and its TCRdb copy is limited to in-frame clones, with some not included. The V and J calls and clone size come from that table; D and trimming were worked out from the DNA. The table has under 300,000 clones, more than 70% seen once. This chain joins TRBV24-1 and TRBJ2-2; 7 bases agree with TRBD1. The specimen was peripheral blood. The source of this sequence is a man aged 80 or over with acute or convalescent COVID-19. CDR3: CATSTGVGTGELFF. For the CDR3, the DNA is TGTGCCACCAGTACAGGGGTAGGGACCGGGGAGCTGTTTTTT.